The T cell receptor (beta chain) described here comes from a study of neurological immune-mediated disorders. Time point noted: technical triplicate 2. The unsorted libraries were prepared from 2 million PBMCs (stored at -80 C). V was cut by 6 bases and J by 5 bases, with 14 bases left in between. Germline V gene lookup returns CDR1 SNHLY and CDR2 FYNNEI. There are 14 residues in the CDR3. About this clonotype itself: What it binds is not known.

Study observations and caveats: Levels of TCR clonal expansion peaked in HTLV-1-associated myelopathy and reached their lowest in multiple sclerosis, under those of healthy controls.

TCRdb re-derived calls from the 5' RACE reads in MiXCR, one entry per CDR3 protein. The top ten clones hold 4.6% of a sample with around 56,000 distinct CDR3 sequences, 24% of them seen once. This receptor was obtained from a man aged 55 to 70 with HTLV-1-associated myelopathy (HAM/TSP). This chain uses TRBV2 with TRBJ2-1; no firm D call. The sequenced material came from PBMCs. This CDR3 reads CASSQGGYDNEQFF. CDR3 DNA: TGTGCCAGCAGCCAAGGCGGATACGACAATGAGCAGTTCTTC.